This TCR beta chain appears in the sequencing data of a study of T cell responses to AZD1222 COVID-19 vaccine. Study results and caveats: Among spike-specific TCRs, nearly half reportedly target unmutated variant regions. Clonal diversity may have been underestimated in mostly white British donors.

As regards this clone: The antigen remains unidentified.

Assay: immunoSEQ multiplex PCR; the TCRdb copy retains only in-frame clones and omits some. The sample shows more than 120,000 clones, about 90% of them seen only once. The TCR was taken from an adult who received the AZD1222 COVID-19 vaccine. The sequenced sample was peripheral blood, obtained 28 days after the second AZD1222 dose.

This CDR3 is CASSLTRMGYGYTF. Written as DNA, the CDR3 is TGTGCCAGCAGCTTGACACGAATGGGGTATGGCTACACCTTC. The rearrangement uses TRBV5-6 and TRBJ1-2; D unresolved. The CDR3 totals 14 residues. CDR1 SGHDT and CDR2 YYEEEE come from the germline V gene. Trimming cost V 1 base and J 5 bases, with 12 bases left between them.